The 17 T cell receptor beta chains reported below all come from one sample, sequenced in a study of blood T cell repertoires in COVID-19. Measured with immunoSEQ multiplex PCR; TCRdb has only the in-frame clones, and not every one. This sample has under 50,000 clones; 70% to 90% occur once, and the top ten carry approximately 10%. Sample: peripheral blood. The receptor source for this set is a man between 45 and 60 years old with active COVID-19.

The gene calls are TRBV6-6 and TRBJ2-1; D call uncertain. Germline lookup yields CDR1 MNHNY and CDR2 SVGAGI (reference sequence). The CDR3 is 14 residues long. Trimming stripped 0 bases from V and 5 bases from J, with 8 bases between. Written as DNA, the CDR3 is TGTGCCAGCAGTTACTCGTCGTCCCACAATGAGCAGTTCTTC. Amino acids: CASSYSSSHNEQFF.

The chain joins TRBV29-1 to TRBJ2-5, with a weak D call TRBD1 (5 bases). CDR1 SQVTM and CDR2 ANQGSEA come from the germline V gene. V lost 6 bases and J lost 5, with 13 bases in between. The CDR3 sequence is 12 residues long. The CDR3: CSVVQVGETQYF. The CDR3 DNA sequence: TGCAGCGTCGTACAGGTTGGGGAGACCCAGTACTTC.

This clone came up once. V is TRBV10-3 and J is TRBJ2-7, with 9 bases that match TRBD1. The germline CDR1 and CDR2 sequences are ENHRY and SYGVKD. CDR3 length equals 14 residues. V trimming: 6 bases; J trimming: 3 bases; junction bases outside the gene matches: 6. The CDR3 spells CAISSGTGNYEQYF. In DNA form, the CDR3 reads TGTGCCATCAGCTCCGGGACAGGGAACTACGAGCAGTACTTC.

The rearrangement joins TRBV18 to TRBJ2-2; D is perhaps TRBD1 (6 bases). This CDR3 has 15 amino acids. V shed 3 bases and J shed 7 bases, with 15 bases lying between them. Looked up from germline, CDR1 is KGHSH and CDR2 is LQKENI. This CDR3 is CASSPLLQGHGELFF. The CDR3 DNA follows: TGTGCCAGCTCACCTCTCCTACAGGGCCACGGGGAGCTGTTTTTT.

This chain links TRBV5-6 with TRBJ2-2, with D perhaps matching TRBD2 (5 bases). The germline CDR1 and CDR2 sequences are SGHDT and YYEEEE. This CDR3 comprises 15 residues. With 3 bases removed from V and 7 bases from J, the gap between germline ends came to 16 bases. This chain's CDR3 is CASSSLRASIGELFF. The CDR3 DNA sequence: TGTGCCAGCAGCTCCCTTCGCGCTAGCATCGGGGAGCTGTTTTTT.

The chain couples TRBV27 to TRBJ1-2, with D possibly TRBD1 on 6 matching bases. Trimming took 5 bases from V and 4 from J, leaving 11 bases between them. The germline gives CDR1 MNHEY, CDR2 SMNVEV (reference sequence). This CDR3 is 13 amino acids long. CDR3 region: CASSRDTLYGYTF. The CDR3 coding sequence is TGTGCCAGCAGTAGGGACACGCTCTATGGCTACACCTTC.

V usage is TRBV5-1 and J usage is TRBJ1-1; 10 positions match TRBD1. The CDR3 runs to 15 residues. Trimming cost V 3 bases and J 5 bases; bases outside gene matches: 7. CDR1 SGHRS and CDR2 YFSETQ come from the germline V gene. CDR3 sequence: CASSYRDRGWTEAFF. DNA for the CDR3: TGCGCCAGCAGCTACCGGGACAGGGGATGGACTGAAGCTTTCTTT.

This clone was seen only once. The chain has TRBV7-3 and TRBJ2-3, with D possibly matching TRBD2 (6 bases). Germline CDR1 reads SGHTA; CDR2 reads FQGTGA. CDR3 length: 15 residues. Trimming removed 6 bases from V and 2 bases from J, with 15 bases in between. DNA for the CDR3: TGTGCCAGCAGTGCCGCGGGACTGAACACAGATACGCAGTATTTT. Protein sequence: CASSAAGLNTDTQYF. The whole variable domain, remainder taken from reference TRBV7-3 and TRBJ2-3, is GAGVSQTPSNKVTEKGKYVELRCDPISGHTALYWYRQSLGQGPEFLIYFQGTGAADDSGLPNDRFFAVRPEGSVSTLKIQRTERGDSAVYLCASSAAGLNTDTQYFGPGTRLTVL.

The rearrangement uses TRBV5-4 and TRBJ2-4, with D perhaps TRBD1 (6 bases). Germline CDR1 SGHNT, CDR2 YYREEE (reference sequence). The CDR3 has 14 residues. V lost 10 bases and J lost 0, with 14 bases in between. CDR3 sequence (DNA): TGTGCCTTAAGCAAACAGGGAGCCAAAAACATTCAGTACTTC. This gives the protein CALSKQGAKNIQYF.

The chain employs TRBV9 and TRBJ2-3; D gene ambiguous. The germline CDR1 and CDR2 sequences are SGDLS and YYNGEE. V lost 1 base to trimming and J lost 2 bases, with 14 bases between them. The CDR3 is made up of 16 amino acids. CDR3 loop: CASSVSGRSSTDTQYF. CDR3 coding DNA: TGTGCCAGCAGCGTATCAGGCAGATCTTCCACAGATACGCAGTATTTT.

The chain employs TRBV9 and TRBJ1-6, with 8 bases aligning to TRBD1. CDR3 length: 14 residues. Germline loops: CDR1 SGDLS, CDR2 YYNGEE. V lost 2 bases to trimming and J lost 9 bases; unmatched junction nucleotides: 4. CDR3 DNA: TGTGCCAGCAGCGTTCAGGGGGCCGCTTCACCCCTCCACTTT. Protein: CASSVQGAASPLHF.

The chain couples TRBV5-1 to TRBJ2-3; 8 bases fit TRBD2. V lost 1 base, J lost 6 bases, and 4 bases stayed unmatched. This CDR3 has 14 residues. The germline gives CDR1 SGHRS, CDR2 YFSETQ. This CDR3 is CASSLNSGMDTQYF. For the CDR3, the DNA is TGCGCCAGCAGCTTGAATAGCGGGATGGATACGCAGTATTTT.

V usage is TRBV9 and J usage is TRBJ1-3; 7 bases fit TRBD1. The V segment lost 0 bases and the J segment 4 bases; nucleotides outside the gene matches: 4. Germline-derived CDR1 and CDR2 are SGDLS and YYNGEE. The length of the CDR3 is 15 residues. CDR3 amino acids: CASSVGQGFGNTIYF. The CDR3 DNA is TGTGCCAGCAGCGTAGGACAGGGTTTCGGAAACACCATATATTTT.

This clone was observed a single time. This sequence joins TRBV3-1 (or the pseudogene TRBV3-2) and TRBJ2-4, with 8 nucleotides matching TRBD1. The V segment lost 4 bases and the J segment 0 bases; nucleotides outside the gene matches: 8. Germline V gives CDR1 LGHDT, CDR2 YNNKEL (reference sequence). This CDR3 is 17 amino acids long. The CDR3 loop is CASSLRSGGPAKNIQYF. For the CDR3, the DNA is TGTGCCAGCAGCCTTCGTTCAGGGGGCCCAGCCAAAAACATTCAGTACTTC.

The V gene is TRBV7-3, the J gene TRBJ2-1; 10 nucleotides line up with TRBD2. Germline-derived CDR1 and CDR2 are SGHTA and FQGTGA. Germline trimming cut 2 bases from V and 2 bases from J; bases unmatched to any gene: 3. The CDR3 has 16 amino acids. CDR3 protein: CASSLASGSAYNEQFF. CDR3 nucleotides: TGTGCCAGCAGCTTAGCTAGCGGGAGCGCCTACAATGAGCAGTTCTTC.

The J gene is TRBJ2-1, the V gene TRBV11-2; 8 bases are shared with TRBD2. V gave up 4 bases and J gave up 1 base; unmatched junction bases: 6. The CDR3 sequence is 16 residues long. Per germline, CDR1 SGHAT and CDR2 FQNNGV. The CDR3 protein is CASSSREGGSYNEQFF. CDR3 coding DNA: TGTGCCAGCAGCTCCCGGGAGGGAGGATCCTACAATGAGCAGTTCTTC. The full variable domain, with the rest looked up from reference TRBV11-2 and TRBJ2-1, is EAGVAQSPRYKIIEKRQSVAFWCNPISGHATLYWYQQILGQGPKLLIQFQNNGVVDDSQLPKDRFSAERLKGVDSTLKIQPAKLEDSAVYLCASSSREGGSYNEQFFGPGTRLTVL.

The genes are TRBV3-1 (or the pseudogene TRBV3-2) and TRBJ1-5, with D tentatively TRBD1 (6 bases). Germline CDR1 reads LGHDT; CDR2 reads YNNKEL (reference sequence). V shed 5 bases and J shed 5 bases, with 7 bases lying between them. This CDR3 is built from 12 residues. The CDR3 coding sequence is TGTGCCAGCAGCAACAGGGATCAGCCCCAGCATTTT. Protein product: CASSNRDQPQHF.